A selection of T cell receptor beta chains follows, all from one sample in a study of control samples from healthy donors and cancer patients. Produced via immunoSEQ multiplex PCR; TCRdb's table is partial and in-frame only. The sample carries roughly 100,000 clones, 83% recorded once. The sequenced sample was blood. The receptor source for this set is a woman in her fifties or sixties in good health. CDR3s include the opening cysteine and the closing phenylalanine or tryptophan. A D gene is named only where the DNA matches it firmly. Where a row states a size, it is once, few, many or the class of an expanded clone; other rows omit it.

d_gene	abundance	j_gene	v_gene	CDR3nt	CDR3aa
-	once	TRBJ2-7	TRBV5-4	TGTGCCAGCAGCCGAGACAGGGCCGGGGGGGACCCGACCTACGAGCAGTACTTC	CASSRDRAGGDPTYEQYF
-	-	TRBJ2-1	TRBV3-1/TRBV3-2	TGTGCCAGCAGCCAGGCTGTAACAGCTTCGAGCTCCTACAATGAGCAGTTCTTC	CASSQAVTASSSYNEQFF
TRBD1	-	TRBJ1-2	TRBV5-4	TGTGCCAGCAGCTCCCGGGACAGGGCGACTAACTATGGCTACACCTTC	CASSSRDRATNYGYTF
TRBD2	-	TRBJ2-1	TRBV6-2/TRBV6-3	TGTGCCAGCAGTTACAGTAGCGGGAGTGGGGTGTACAATGAGCAGTTCTTC	CASSYSSGSGVYNEQFF
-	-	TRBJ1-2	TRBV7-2	TGTGCCAGCATGCTCGGGAAGCCATCCTATGGCTACACCTTC	CASMLGKPSYGYTF
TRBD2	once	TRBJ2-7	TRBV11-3	TGTGCCAGCAGCGCGGGACTAGCGGGACACTACGAGCAGTACTTC	CASSAGLAGHYEQYF
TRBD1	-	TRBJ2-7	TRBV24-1	TGTGCCACCAGTGAAGGACAGGGGGCGCGCGAGCAGTACTTC	CATSEGQGAREQYF
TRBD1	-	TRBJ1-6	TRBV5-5	TGTGCCAGCACCAGGACAGGGGGAGATAATTCACCCCTCCACTTT	CASTRTGGDNSPLHF
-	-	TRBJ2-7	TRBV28	TGTGCCAGCAGGCTTCGACAGGCCCACTCCTACGAGCAGTACTTC	CASRLRQAHSYEQYF
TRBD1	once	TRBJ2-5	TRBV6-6	TGTGCCAGCAGTTACTTAGCGGACAGGGAAGAGACCCAGTACTTC	CASSYLADREETQYF
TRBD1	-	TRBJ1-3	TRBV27	TGTGCCAGCACTCGGACAGGGGGGCCCGGAGGTGGAAACACCATATATTTT	CASTRTGGPGGGNTIYF
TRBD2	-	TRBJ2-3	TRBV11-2	TGTGCCAGCAGCTTGAGGCGGGAGGGCCCGGGCACAGATACGCAGTATTTT	CASSLRREGPGTDTQYF
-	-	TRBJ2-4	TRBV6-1	TGTGCCAGCAGTGAATTTGGAGGGGCTAGAGCCAAAAACATTCAGTACTTC	CASSEFGGARAKNIQYF
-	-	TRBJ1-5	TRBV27	TGTGCCAGCAGCGTGGACAGAGATCAGCCCCAGCATTTT	CASSVDRDQPQHF
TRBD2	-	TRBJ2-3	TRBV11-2	TGTGCCAGCAGCTCAACTAGCGGGAGCCTCACAGATACGCAGTATTTT	CASSSTSGSLTDTQYF
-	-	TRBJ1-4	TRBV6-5	TGTGCCAGCAGTTCAATGGACGGTAATGAAAAACTGTTTTTT	CASSSMDGNEKLFF
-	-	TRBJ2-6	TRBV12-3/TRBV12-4	TGTGCCAGCAGTTTAGCCGTCCTGACTTTC	CASSLAVLTF
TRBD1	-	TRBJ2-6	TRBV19	TGTGCCAGTAAGGACAGGGGGCCTACTGGGGCCAACGTCCTGACTTTC	CASKDRGPTGANVLTF
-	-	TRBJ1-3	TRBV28	TGTGCCAGCAGGGCCGGGACCGAATTCTTCTCTGGAAACACCATATATTTT	CASRAGTEFFSGNTIYF
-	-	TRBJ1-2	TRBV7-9	TGTGCCAGCAGCTTAGGATCTTATGATGGCTACACCTTC	CASSLGSYDGYTF
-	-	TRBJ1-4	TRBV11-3	TGTGCCAGCAGCTTGGGACGGGCTAATGAAAAACTGTTTTTT	CASSLGRANEKLFF
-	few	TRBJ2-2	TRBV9	TGTGCCAGCAGCGTAGGTGGGGGGCTAACCGGGGAGCTGTTTTTT	CASSVGGGLTGELFF
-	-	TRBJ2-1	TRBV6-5	TGTGCCAGCAGTAAGGACTTGGGGAATAGGGGTGAGCAGTTCTTC	CASSKDLGNRGEQFF
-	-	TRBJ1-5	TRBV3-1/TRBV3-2	TGTGCCAGCAGTCGTACGCAACGACGGACCACCTTTCAGCCCCAGCATTTT	CASSRTQRRTTFQPQHF
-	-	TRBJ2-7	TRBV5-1	TGCGCCAGCAGCTTCGGGCAAAGCAACGAGCAGTACTTC	CASSFGQSNEQYF
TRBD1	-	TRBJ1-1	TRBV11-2	TGTGCCAGCAGCTTAATAGACAGGGGCACTGAAGCTTTCTTT	CASSLIDRGTEAFF
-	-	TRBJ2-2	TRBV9	TGTGCCAGCAGCGTAGTCGGGCAGGGCGGCGGGGAGCTGTTTTTT	CASSVVGQGGGELFF
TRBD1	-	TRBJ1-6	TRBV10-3	TGTGCCATCAATACTGGACAGGGAGAATCACCCCTCCACTTT	CAINTGQGESPLHF
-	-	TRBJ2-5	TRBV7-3	TGTGCCAGCAGCTTGACTTTTAGGACAGAAGAGACCCAGTACTTC	CASSLTFRTEETQYF
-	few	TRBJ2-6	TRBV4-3	TGCGCCAGCAGCCAAGATAGTCCAGGGTTGGGCTCTGGGGCCAACGTCCTGACTTTC	CASSQDSPGLGSGANVLTF
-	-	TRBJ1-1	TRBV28	TGTGCCAGCATCCAGAGGTCAGGGAGATCCACTGAAGCTTTCTTT	CASIQRSGRSTEAFF
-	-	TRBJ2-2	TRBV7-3	TGTGCCAGCAGCTTAAGCGCACAGGGAACCGGGGAGCTGTTTTTT	CASSLSAQGTGELFF
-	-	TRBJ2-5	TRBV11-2	TGTGCCAGCAGCTTAGGCAGCGAAGAGGGGGAGACCCAGTACTTC	CASSLGSEEGETQYF
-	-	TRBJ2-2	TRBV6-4	TGTGCCAGCAGTGCAATAGTGACCGGGGAGCTGTTTTTT	CASSAIVTGELFF
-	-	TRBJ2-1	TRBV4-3	TGCGCCAGCAGCCAAGGAAGCAATGAGCAGTTCTTC	CASSQGSNEQFF
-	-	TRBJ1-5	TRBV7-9	TGTGCCAGCCCTGTCCGCAATCAGCCCCAGCATTTT	CASPVRNQPQHF
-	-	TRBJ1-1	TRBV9	TGTGCCAGCAGCCCAGGACACTTTTTCACTGAAGCTTTCTTT	CASSPGHFFTEAFF
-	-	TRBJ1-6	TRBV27	TGTGCCAGCAGTTGGGTAAGGGGTTCTGGTTCACCCCTCCACTTT	CASSWVRGSGSPLHF
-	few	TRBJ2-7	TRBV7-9	TGTGCCAGCAGCCCCGACATACACGAGCAGTACTTC	CASSPDIHEQYF
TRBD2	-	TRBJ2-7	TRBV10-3	TGTGCCATCAGGGCGGGAGCGGGGGGCTACGAGCAGTACTTC	CAIRAGAGGYEQYF
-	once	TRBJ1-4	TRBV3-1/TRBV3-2	TGTGCCAGCAGCCAAGAATTGTCTAATGAAAAACTGTTTTTT	CASSQELSNEKLFF
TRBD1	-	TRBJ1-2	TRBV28	TGTGCCAGCAGTTTATTGGTAGGGGGCTACGGCTACACCTTC	CASSLLVGGYGYTF
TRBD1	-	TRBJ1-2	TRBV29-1	TGCAGCGTTGATGGGGGAACCGGGACAGGGATCTATGGCTACACCTTC	CSVDGGTGTGIYGYTF
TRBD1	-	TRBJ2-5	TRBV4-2	TGTGCCAGCAGCCAAGGGGCACAGGGGACAGAGACCCAGTACTTC	CASSQGAQGTETQYF
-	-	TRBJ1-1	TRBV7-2	TGTGCCAGCAGCTTAGCCACCGAAGCTTTCTTT	CASSLATEAFF
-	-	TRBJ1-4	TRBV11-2	TGTGCCAGCAGCGACCGACAGCAAACTAATGAAAAACTGTTTTTT	CASSDRQQTNEKLFF
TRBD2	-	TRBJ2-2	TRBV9	TGTGCCAGCAGCCCGGGAGGGACCGGGGAGCTGTTTTTT	CASSPGGTGELFF
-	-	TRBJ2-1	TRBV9	TGTGCCAGCAGCCCCGGGACCCTAGGCCACAATGAGCAGTTCTTC	CASSPGTLGHNEQFF
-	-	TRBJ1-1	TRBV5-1	TGCGCCAGCAGGCCCGGGAACACTGAAACTTTCTTT	CASRPGNTETFF
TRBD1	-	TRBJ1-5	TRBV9	TGTGCCAGCAGCGTCGGGACAGGGCAAGGTCAGCCCCAGCATTTT	CASSVGTGQGQPQHF
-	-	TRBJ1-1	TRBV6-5	TGTGCCAGCAGTTACTCGAAAGGGGGGCAAGCTTTCTTT	CASSYSKGGQAFF
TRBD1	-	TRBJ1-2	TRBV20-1	TGCAGTGCTAGTGACAGGGCCGATAACTATGGCTACACCTTC	CSASDRADNYGYTF
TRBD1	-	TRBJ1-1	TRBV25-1	TGTGCCAGCAGGCTCCGGGACAGGGTAGAAGCTTTCTTT	CASRLRDRVEAFF
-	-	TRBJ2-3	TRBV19	TGTGCCAGTAGATGGCAGGGGGGTCCCGGGACAGATACGCAGTATTTT	CASRWQGGPGTDTQYF